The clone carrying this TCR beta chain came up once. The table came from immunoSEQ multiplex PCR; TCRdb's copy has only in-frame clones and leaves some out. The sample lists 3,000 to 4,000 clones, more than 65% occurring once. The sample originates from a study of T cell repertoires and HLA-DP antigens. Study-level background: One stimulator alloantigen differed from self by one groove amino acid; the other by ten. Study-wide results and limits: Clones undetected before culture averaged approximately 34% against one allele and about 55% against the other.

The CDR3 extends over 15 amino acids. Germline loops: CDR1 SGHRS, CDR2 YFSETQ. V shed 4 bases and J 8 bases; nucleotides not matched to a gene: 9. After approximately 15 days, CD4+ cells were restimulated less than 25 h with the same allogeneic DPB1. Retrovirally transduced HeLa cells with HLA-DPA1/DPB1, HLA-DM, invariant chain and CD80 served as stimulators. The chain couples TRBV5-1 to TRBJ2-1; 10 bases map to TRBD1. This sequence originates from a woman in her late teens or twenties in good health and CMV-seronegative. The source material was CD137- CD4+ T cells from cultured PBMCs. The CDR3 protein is CASSNRDRGNYEQFF. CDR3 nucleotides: TGCGCCAGCAGCAACCGGGACAGGGGAAACTATGAGCAGTTCTTC.